This entry lists 7 T cell receptor beta chains sequenced from one sample in a study of blood T cell repertoires in COVID-19. Profiled with immunoSEQ multiplex PCR; TCRdb holds only in-frame clones, not every one. The table includes 200,000 to 250,000 clones, 80% to 85% detected once. Sequencing was done on a sample of peripheral blood. These receptors originate from a woman aged 55-70 years with acute or convalescent COVID-19.

The V gene is TRBV6-5, the J gene TRBJ1-3; D is perhaps TRBD1 (6 bases). Germline V CDR1 and CDR2: MNHEY, SVGAGI. The CDR3 is 15 residues long. Trimming removed 7 bases at V and 3 bases at J, with 16 bases between. The CDR3: CASTEGGLLGNTIYF. The CDR3 DNA is TGTGCCAGCACCGAGGGGGGGCTACTTGGAAACACCATATATTTT.

The chain has TRBV7-9 and TRBJ2-7; perhaps TRBD1 as D (5 bases). The germline V gene has CDR1 SEHNR and CDR2 FQNEAQ (reference sequence). Trimming removed 3 bases from V and 6 bases from J, with 9 bases in between. CDR3 length equals 12 residues. The DNA of the CDR3 is TGTGCCAGCAGCTTCCTCAGGGCCGAGCAGTACTTC. Translating it yields CASSFLRAEQYF.

The chain recombines TRBV5-5 with TRBJ1-1; TRBD1 agrees at 12 bases. V shed 4 bases, J shed 0 bases, and the junction held 10 bases outside the gene matches. Looked up from germline, CDR1 is SGHKS and CDR2 is YYEKEE (reference sequence). CDR3 length: 18 residues. The CDR3 sequence is CASSRGGTGGLLNTEAFF. CDR3 sequence (DNA): TGTGCCAGCAGCCGGGGTGGGACAGGGGGCTTATTGAACACTGAAGCTTTCTTT.

This clone was counted a single time. The chain has TRBV15 and TRBJ1-5, with no clear D. V lost 0 bases to trimming and J lost 0 bases, with 6 bases between them. CDR3 length: 15 amino acids. CDR1 is LNHNV and CDR2 is YYDKDF in the germline V gene (reference sequence). DNA of the CDR3: TGTGCCACCAGCAGAGAGGTCTATAGCAATCAGCCCCAGCATTTT. It encodes CATSREVYSNQPQHF.

The chain has TRBV5-1 and TRBJ1-1; weak D call: TRBD1 (6 bases). The length of the CDR3 is 14 residues. The ends were cut back, 3 bases at V and 3 bases at J, with 12 bases in the middle. The germline gives CDR1 SGHRS, CDR2 YFSETQ. The CDR3 nucleotides read TGCGCCAGCAGCTCCCAGGGGTCCGACACTGAAGCTTTCTTT. Translated: CASSSQGSDTEAFF. Using reference TRBV5-1 and TRBJ1-1 for the parts outside the CDR3, the full variable domain is KAGVTQTPRYLIKTRGQQVTLSCSPISGHRSVSWYQQTPGQGLQFLFEYFSETQRNKGNFPGRFSGRQFSNSRSEMNVSTLELGDSALYLCASSSQGSDTEAFFGQGTRLTVV.

The V call is TRBV7-6, the J call TRBJ2-1, with TRBD2 identical over 9 bases. CDR1 and CDR2 from the germline V gene are SGHVS and FNYEAQ. V lost 0 bases, J lost 0 bases, and 0 bases stayed unmatched. CDR3 length: 16 amino acids. The CDR3 nucleotides read TGTGCCAGCAGCTTAGCAGCGGGGGGCTCCTACAATGAGCAGTTCTTC. Encoded protein: CASSLAAGGSYNEQFF.

V gene TRBV5-4 combines with J gene TRBJ2-1, with 11 bases aligning to TRBD2. Germline CDR1 SGHNT, CDR2 YYREEE (reference sequence). The CDR3 runs 19 residues. The V and J ends lost 0 bases and 1 base, in that order; junction bases with no gene match: 9. CDR3 DNA: TGTGCCAGCAGCTTGGGTAGCGGGGGGGCCTTAGGTTCCTACAATGAGCAGTTCTTC. Translating gives CASSLGSGGALGSYNEQFF.